This passage covers 9 T cell receptor beta chains from one sample sequenced in a study of glioma-infiltrating T cells. TCR alpha and beta CDR3 regions were amplified from RNA using iRepertoire nested multiplex PCR. TCRdb itself ran the multiplex PCR reads through MiXCR, one entry per CDR3 protein. This table has around 140,000 distinct CDR3 sequences, about 39% appearing once. The sequenced sample consisted of glioma tissue, nonneoplastic brain tissue, or PBMCs (not recorded which). The receptors stem from a human donor with low-grade glioma or glioblastoma, undergoing nonglioma brain surgery, or in good health (not recorded which).

In this sample, this clonotype turned up once. The CDR3 protein is CASSQSLVYNEQFF. The CDR3 bases are TGTGCCAGCAGTCAGTCATTGGTGTACAATGAGCAGTTCTTC. The chain recombines TRBV6-1 with TRBJ2-1; D unresolved. V was clipped by 5 bases and J by 4 bases, with 12 bases between them. The CDR3 sequence is 14 residues long. CDR1 and CDR2 from the germline V gene are MNHNS and SASEGT.

This rearrangement joins TRBV20-1 to TRBJ1-1; D perhaps matches TRBD1 (6 bases). V lost 8 bases, J lost 0 bases, and 10 bases lay in between. CDR3 size: 12 residues. Looked up from germline, CDR1 is DFQATT and CDR2 is SNEGSKA (reference sequence). The CDR3 coding sequence is TGCAGTCCGGACAGTGTGAACACTGAAGCTTTCTTT. It specifies CSPDSVNTEAFF.

In the case of this clonotype: This sequence may be a read error, since a much larger clone differs from it by one base. The V and J genes are TRBV27 and TRBJ2-5; possibly TRBD1 or TRBD2 for D (5 bases each). Germline V gene data show CDR1 as MNHEY and CDR2 as SMNVEV (reference sequence). This CDR3 region has 12 residues. The CDR3 loop reads CAGSPEGETQYF. Here the CDR3 DNA reads TGTGCCGGCAGTCCCGAGGGGGAGACCCAGTACTTC.

The chain combines TRBV6-1 with TRBJ2-3; 8 nucleotides match TRBD1. The trim removed 6 bases at V and 2 bases at J, leaving 4 bases unmatched. CDR1 MNHNS and CDR2 SASEGT come from the germline V gene. This CDR3 contains 14 residues. DNA for the CDR3: TGTGCCAGCAGGACGGGACAGGACACAGATACGCAGTATTTT. Residues: CASRTGQDTDTQYF.

This clonotype turned up a few times. The chain links TRBV27 to TRBJ2-7; 11 bases are a match to TRBD2. Germline trimming cut 5 bases from V and 0 bases from J; bases unmatched to any gene: 3. From germline, CDR1 is MNHEY and CDR2 SMNVEV (reference sequence). The CDR3 runs to 15 residues. For the CDR3, the DNA is TGTGCCAGCAGTCTTAGCGGGAGGGCCTCCTACGAGCAGTACTTC. Translated, it gives CASSLSGRASYEQYF.

This clonotype appeared a few times. The CDR3 region has the DNA TGTGCCAGCAGTCCCGCGACAGGTTTGGCTGAAAAACTGTTTTTT. The encoded protein is CASSPATGLAEKLFF. V is TRBV28 and J is TRBJ1-4, with TRBD1 as a possible D gene (6 bases). Germline V lookup: CDR1 MDHEN, CDR2 SYDVKM. This CDR3 spans 15 amino acids. Trimming left V 5 bases short and J 7 bases short, with 17 bases between.

The chain recombines TRBV7-2 with TRBJ1-5; D unclear. The CDR3 is made up of 16 amino acids. Trimming stripped 2 bases from V and 6 bases from J, with 17 bases between. Germline V gives CDR1 SGHTA, CDR2 FQGNSA. For the CDR3, the DNA is TGTGCCAGCAGCTTAAGGAGTGGGATTTCGGGTCAGCCCCAGCATTTT. Its translation: CASSLRSGISGQPQHF.

This clonotype was picked up a small number of times. The chain recombines TRBV6-2 or TRBV6-3 with TRBJ1-5; maybe TRBD1 (5 bases). The CDR3 runs 13 residues. The germline CDR1 and CDR2 sequences are MNHEY and SVGEGT. V lost 9 bases and J lost 2, with 11 bases in between. CDR3 loop: CASQRGRNQPQHF. For the CDR3, the DNA is TGTGCCAGTCAACGGGGACGCAATCAGCCCCAGCATTTT.

The chain recombines TRBV20-1 with TRBJ1-2, with D tentatively TRBD1 (5 bases). Germline V CDR1 and CDR2: DFQATT, SNEGSKA (reference sequence). V lost 5 bases to trimming and J lost 8 bases, with 15 bases between them. This CDR3 has 12 amino acids. The CDR3 nucleotides are TGCAGTGCTTTCCAGGGTTGGGAAGGCTACACCTTC. Protein product: CSAFQGWEGYTF.